A selection of T cell receptor beta chains follows, all from one sample in a study of OX40 agonist ivuxolimab in advanced cancers. The assay was immunoSEQ multiplex PCR, and TCRdb's table has in-frame clones only and misses some. The table includes 100,000 or so clones, 90% to 97% detected once. Here the sequenced sample was CD4+ or CD8+ T cells sorted from blood, taken in a trial of the OX40 agonist ivuxolimab. All receptors derive from an adult with an advanced solid tumor such as melanoma, head and neck, liver or kidney cancer. CDR3s leave out the opening cysteine and the closing phenylalanine or tryptophan. Clone size is shown for a subset of rows, as once, few, many or a class of expanded clone.

j_call cdr3_length v_call clone_size cdr3_aa
TRBJ1-2 12 TRBV7-9 NA ASSLGWGKGGYT
TRBJ2-2 12 TRBV7-7 NA ASSLTSLTGELF
TRBJ1-1 14 TRBV9 NA ASSVRPGGAYTEAF
TRBJ1-2 12 TRBV6-1 NA ASSEAPHNYGYT
TRBJ2-5 12 TRBV5-4 NA ASSLRGGQETQY
TRBJ2-7 13 TRBV4-1 NA ASSQGWGRVYEQY
TRBJ2-3 13 TRBV7-8 NA ASSLQGPAADTQY
TRBJ2-1 16 TRBV7-3 NA ASSLTLASGGALNEQF
TRBJ2-7 14 TRBV28 NA ASSMTSLAGVYEQY
TRBJ2-2 13 TRBV9 NA ASSLQGVNTGELF
TRBJ2-3 9 TRBV9 NA ARKNTDTQY
TRBJ2-1 12 TRBV19 NA ASSMSMGYNEQF
TRBJ2-7 14 TRBV7-3 NA ASSLTRASRAYEQY
TRBJ2-7 13 TRBV7-9 NA ASSLTTDATHEQY
TRBJ2-1 13 TRBV9 NA ASSVKSGTYNEQF
TRBJ2-3 14 TRBV11-2 NA ASSRTRGASTDTQY
TRBJ2-7 12 TRBV5-4 once ASSLRMSGNEQY
TRBJ2-3 12 TRBV7-9 NA ASSPGGGTDTQY
TRBJ2-3 12 TRBV7-9 NA APTPLAGTDTQY
TRBJ2-7 11 TRBV6-5 NA ASRSPGSYEQY
TRBJ1-5 13 TRBV30 NA AWSPRDRGKQPQH
TRBJ2-5 16 TRBV4-2 NA ASSQASGGTLIQETQY
TRBJ2-7 14 TRBV11-2 NA ASSLEYVRIPYEQY
TRBJ1-1 10 TRBV19 NA ASSTGPTEAF
TRBJ2-7 13 TRBV7-9 NA ASSLGQGAQGEQY
TRBJ2-3 14 TRBV7-2 once ASSHWIDLRTDTQY
TRBJ1-5 11 TRBV29-1 NA SVKASGGQPQH